The clone carrying this T cell receptor beta chain was recorded once. Germline CDR1 reads SGHKS; CDR2 reads YYEKEE (reference sequence). V shed 0 bases, J shed 5 bases, and the junction held 11 bases outside the gene matches. This CDR3 has 17 residues. As for time point: after dendritic cell vaccination, including at tumor progression/relapse. The protocol was immunoSEQ multiplex PCR, while the TCRdb copy is restricted to in-frame clones and leaves out a portion. Here the sample spans about 65,000 clones, 86% being singletons. The data derive from a study of glioma-infiltrating T cells after dendritic cell vaccination.

The sequence came from a human donor with glioblastoma. The V and J genes are TRBV5-5 and TRBJ1-2, with 9 bases fitting TRBD1. The sequences come from blood, collected after dendritic cell vaccination. The CDR3 DNA sequence: TGTGCCAGCAGCTTGGAACCGGGACAGGGTACTATATATGGCTACACCTTC. Its translation is CASSLEPGQGTIYGYTF.